This T cell receptor beta chain derives from a study of cytomegalovirus exposure and HLA in healthy donors. Study-level background: About 83 million unique TCRs from HLA-typed donors made up an early data release.

PCR was performed using 60 Vbeta and 13 Jbeta primers. Clones were sequenced by immunoSEQ multiplex PCR, and TCRdb holds only the in-frame ones, with some missing. The repertoire consists of around 220,000 clones, with around 83% occurring once and the leading ten covering 1.4%. Study results and limitations: More clonal expansion characterized HLA-associated TCR beta chains than equally common others in a later analysis. Roughly even sequencing depth across donors was the assumption behind the presence/absence analyses. Immune exposure data for these donors was limited to CMV serostatus.

Germline V gives CDR1 SGHTS, CDR2 YDEGEE. The V and J ends lost 1 base and 8 bases respectively, with 12 bases between them. This CDR3 comprises 13 residues. Of note for this clone: Its cognate antigen is unknown.

Source material: PBMCs. This clonotype was sampled from a girl aged 5-17 years in good health and CMV-seronegative. This sequence joins TRBV5-8 and TRBJ1-2; D ambiguous. The CDR3 region has the DNA TGTGCCAGCAGCTTGACCCTAAGATCAGGCTACACCTTC. Translated: CASSLTLRSGYTF.